The rows below give T cell receptor beta chains drawn from one sample of a study of spatial heterogeneity in lung cancer. TCRdb fed the 5' RACE reads into MiXCR, producing one record per CDR3 protein. The sample has some 9,800 distinct CDR3 sequences; approximately 5.1% are singletons. The sequenced sample was lung tumor tissue, obtained at surgery. These receptors all stem from a female donor with early-stage non-small cell lung cancer. Each CDR3 is given with its conserved first and last residue. D genes are given only for firm matches. Some rows mark clone size as missing; the rest say once, few, many or name a class of expanded clone.

many,TRBV3-1,TRBJ2-5,NA,CASSRGQETQYF,TGTGCCAGCAGCCGGGGACAAGAGACCCAGTACTTC
medium-sized,TRBV29-1,TRBJ2-1,NA,CSVEKEQFF,TGCAGCGTTGAAAAGGAGCAGTTCTTC
NA,TRBV5-1,TRBJ2-7,TRBD2,CASRPGTTPFYEQYF,TGCGCCAGCAGACCCGGGACTACCCCCTTTTACGAGCAGTACTTC
few,TRBV28,TRBJ1-2,NA,CASSLRDYGYNF,TGTGCCAGCAGTTTAAGGGACTATGGCTACAACTTC
few,TRBV7-2,TRBJ2-1,NA,CASNLERYLEQFF,TGTGCCAGCAACCTCGAGAGATACCTTGAGCAGTTCTTC
NA,TRBV7-8,TRBJ2-3,NA,CASSFDTVGPDTQYF,TGTGCCAGCAGCTTCGACACGGTCGGCCCAGATACGCAGTATTTT
many,TRBV6-1,TRBJ2-7,TRBD1,CASRRWTGGGEQYF,TGTGCCAGCAGGCGGTGGACAGGGGGCGGCGAGCAGTACTTC
few,TRBV20-1,TRBJ2-5,NA,CSANTQETQYF,TGCAGTGCTAACACTCAAGAGACCCAGTACTTC
many,TRBV20-1,TRBJ2-1,NA,CSASVQVQFF,TGCAGTGCTAGCGTGCAAGTGCAGTTCTTC
medium-sized,TRBV20-1,TRBJ2-5,NA,CSARDTGTDAPTQYF,TGCAGTGCTAGAGATACCGGGACTGACGCCCCGACCCAGTACTTC
many,TRBV12-3/TRBV12-4,TRBJ2-1,NA,CASRGPGGVDNEQFF,TGTGCCAGCAGGGGACCAGGAGGGGTCGACAATGAGCAGTTCTTC
many,TRBV10-3,TRBJ2-1,TRBD2,CAVGTSGSRNNEQFF,TGTGCCGTCGGGACTAGCGGGAGCCGGAACAATGAGCAGTTCTTC
many,TRBV19,TRBJ2-7,NA,CASSSRDASYEQYF,TGTGCCAGTAGCTCCCGGGACGCTTCCTACGAGCAGTACTTC
many,TRBV29-1,TRBJ2-1,NA,CSGGPRGSNEQFF,TGCAGCGGGGGCCCCCGGGGGTCCAATGAGCAGTTCTTC
many,TRBV9,TRBJ2-5,TRBD2,CASSVTSGIGAQYF,TGTGCCAGCAGCGTAACTAGCGGGATTGGGGCCCAGTACTTC
NA,TRBV7-8,TRBJ2-5,TRBD2,CASSPSGGVGQETQYF,TGTGCCAGCAGCCCGTCGGGGGGGGTCGGCCAAGAGACCCAGTACTTC
NA,TRBV5-1,TRBJ2-3,TRBD2,CASSPLAGVEDTQYF,TGCGCCAGCAGCCCACTAGCGGGAGTTGAGGATACGCAGTATTTT
many,TRBV6-5,TRBJ2-5,NA,CASSYKRDQETQYF,TGTGCCAGCAGTTACAAGCGGGACCAAGAGACCCAGTACTTC
medium-sized,TRBV29-1,TRBJ2-3,NA,CSHGTDTQYF,TGCAGCCACGGCACAGATACGCAGTATTTT
many,TRBV27,TRBJ2-3,NA,CASSLTPPSEDADTQYF,TGTGCCAGCAGTTTAACCCCCCCCAGCGAGGATGCAGATACGCAGTATTTT
many,TRBV7-2,TRBJ2-7,NA,CASRSTSSYEQYF,TGTGCCAGCAGATCAACCTCCTCCTACGAGCAGTACTTC